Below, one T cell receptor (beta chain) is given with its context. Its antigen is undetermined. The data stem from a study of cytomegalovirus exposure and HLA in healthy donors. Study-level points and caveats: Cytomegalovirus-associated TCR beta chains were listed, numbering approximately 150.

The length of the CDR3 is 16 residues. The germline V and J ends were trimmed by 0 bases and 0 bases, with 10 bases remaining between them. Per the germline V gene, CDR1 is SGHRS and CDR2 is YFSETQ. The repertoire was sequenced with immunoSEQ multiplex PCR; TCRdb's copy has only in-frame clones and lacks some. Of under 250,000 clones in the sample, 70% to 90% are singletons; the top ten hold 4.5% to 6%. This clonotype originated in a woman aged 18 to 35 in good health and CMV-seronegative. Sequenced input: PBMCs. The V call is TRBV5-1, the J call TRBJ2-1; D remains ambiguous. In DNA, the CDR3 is TGCGCCAGCAGCTTGGTGGCGGACCACTCCTACAATGAGCAGTTCTTC. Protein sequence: CASSLVADHSYNEQFF.